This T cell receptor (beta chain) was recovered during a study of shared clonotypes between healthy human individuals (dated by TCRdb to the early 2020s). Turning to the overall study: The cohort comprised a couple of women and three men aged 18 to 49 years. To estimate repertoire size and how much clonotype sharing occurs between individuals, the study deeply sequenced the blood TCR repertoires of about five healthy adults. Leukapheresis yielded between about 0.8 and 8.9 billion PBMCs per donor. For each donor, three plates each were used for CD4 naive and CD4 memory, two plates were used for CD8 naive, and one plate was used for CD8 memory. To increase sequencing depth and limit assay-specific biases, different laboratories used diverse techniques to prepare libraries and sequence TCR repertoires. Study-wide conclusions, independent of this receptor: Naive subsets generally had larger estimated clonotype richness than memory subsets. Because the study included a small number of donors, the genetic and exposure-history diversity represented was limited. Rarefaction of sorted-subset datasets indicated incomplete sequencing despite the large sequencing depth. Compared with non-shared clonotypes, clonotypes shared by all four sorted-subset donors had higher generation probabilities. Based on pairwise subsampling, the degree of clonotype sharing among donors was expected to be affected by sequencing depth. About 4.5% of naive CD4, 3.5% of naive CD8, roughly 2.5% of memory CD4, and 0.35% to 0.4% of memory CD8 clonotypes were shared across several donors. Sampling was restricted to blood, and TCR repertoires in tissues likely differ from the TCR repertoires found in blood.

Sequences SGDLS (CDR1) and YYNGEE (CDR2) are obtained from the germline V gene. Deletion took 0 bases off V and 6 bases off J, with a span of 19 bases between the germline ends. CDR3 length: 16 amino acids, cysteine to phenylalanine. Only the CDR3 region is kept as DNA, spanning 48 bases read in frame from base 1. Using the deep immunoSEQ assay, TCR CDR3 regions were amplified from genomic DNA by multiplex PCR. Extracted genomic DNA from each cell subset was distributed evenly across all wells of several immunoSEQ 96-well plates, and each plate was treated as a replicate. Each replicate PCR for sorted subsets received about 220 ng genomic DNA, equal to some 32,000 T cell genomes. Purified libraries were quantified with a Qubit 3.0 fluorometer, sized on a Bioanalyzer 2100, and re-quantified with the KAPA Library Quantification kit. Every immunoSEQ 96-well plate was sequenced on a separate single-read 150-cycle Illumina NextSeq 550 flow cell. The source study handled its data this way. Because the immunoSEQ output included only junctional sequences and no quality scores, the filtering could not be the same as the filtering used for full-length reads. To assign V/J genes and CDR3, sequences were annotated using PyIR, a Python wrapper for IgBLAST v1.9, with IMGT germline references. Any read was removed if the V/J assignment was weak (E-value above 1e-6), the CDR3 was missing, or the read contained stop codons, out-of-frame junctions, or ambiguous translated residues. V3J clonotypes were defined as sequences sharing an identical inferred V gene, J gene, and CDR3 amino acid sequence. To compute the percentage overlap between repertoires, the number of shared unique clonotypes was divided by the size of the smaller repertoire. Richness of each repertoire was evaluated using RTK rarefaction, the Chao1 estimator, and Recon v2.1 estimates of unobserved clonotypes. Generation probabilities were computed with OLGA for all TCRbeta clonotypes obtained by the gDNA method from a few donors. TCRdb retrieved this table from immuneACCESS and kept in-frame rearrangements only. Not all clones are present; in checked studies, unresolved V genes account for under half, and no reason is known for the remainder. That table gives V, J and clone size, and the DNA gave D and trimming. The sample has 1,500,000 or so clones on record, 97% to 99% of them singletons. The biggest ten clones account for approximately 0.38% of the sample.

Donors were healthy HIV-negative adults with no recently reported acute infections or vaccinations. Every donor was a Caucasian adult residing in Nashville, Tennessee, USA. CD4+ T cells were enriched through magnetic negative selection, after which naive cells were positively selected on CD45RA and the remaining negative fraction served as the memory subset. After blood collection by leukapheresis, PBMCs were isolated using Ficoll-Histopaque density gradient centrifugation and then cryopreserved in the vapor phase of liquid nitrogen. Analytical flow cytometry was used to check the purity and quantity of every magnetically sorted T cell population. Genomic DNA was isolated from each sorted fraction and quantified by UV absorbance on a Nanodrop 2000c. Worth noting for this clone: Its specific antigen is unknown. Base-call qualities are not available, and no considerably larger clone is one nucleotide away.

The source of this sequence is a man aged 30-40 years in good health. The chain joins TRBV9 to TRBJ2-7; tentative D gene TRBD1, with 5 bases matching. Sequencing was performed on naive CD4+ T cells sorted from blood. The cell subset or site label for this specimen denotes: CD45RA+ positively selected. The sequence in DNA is TGTGCCAGCAGCGTAGGGTCTTCATTTGGGGCCACCGAGCAGTACTTC. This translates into CASSVGSSFGATEQYF.